This T cell receptor beta chain appears in the sequencing data of a study of cytomegalovirus exposure and HLA in healthy donors. The PCR made use of 60 Vbeta and 13 Jbeta primers. Method: immunoSEQ multiplex PCR; TCRdb's copy keeps in-frame clones and lacks some. The top ten hold approximately 7% of the sample, which has about 130,000 clones, approximately 74% seen once. Study-wide results and caveats: The authors considered a cluster of highly shared sequence variants likely to be a sequencing artifact. CMV antigen specificity of a few CMV-associated chains was confirmed in vitro. Later analysis suggested most CMV-associated TCR beta chains were HLA-restricted. Equally common other TCR beta chains were less clonally expanded than HLA-associated ones, a later analysis found.

With regard to this clone: Its antigen remains unidentified.

The CDR3 spans 14 residues. V shed 2 bases and J shed 4 bases, with 10 bases lying between them. Germline-derived CDR1 and CDR2 are SGDLS and YYNGEE. This clonotype originated in a male donor in good health and CMV-seronegative. Sequenced material: PBMCs. This chain uses TRBV9 with TRBJ2-1; possible D gene TRBD1, 7 bases. As DNA, the CDR3 is TGTGCCAGCAGCGTTCAGGGGGGTTACAATGAGCAGTTCTTC. It codes for CASSVQGGYNEQFF. The whole variable domain, remainder taken from reference TRBV9 and TRBJ2-1, is DSGVTQTPKHLITATGQRVTLRCSPRSGDLSVYWYQQSLDQGLQFLIQYYNGEERAKGNILERFSAQQFPDLHSELNLSSLELGDSALYFCASSVQGGYNEQFFGPGTRLTVL.